This T cell receptor beta chain was captured by sequencing in a study of blood T cell repertoires in COVID-19. Study-level information: Each recovered donor of Cohort 3 presented with two negative PCRs, clearance, or symptom resolution. Collection of acute and convalescent COVID-19 samples took place in the United States, Italy and Spain.

Germline loops: CDR1 LGHDT, CDR2 YNNKEL (reference sequence). Trimming removed 2 bases from V and 5 bases from J; junction bases left unmatched: 8. The CDR3 runs to 15 residues. The cohort comprised adults aged 18 to 89 years residing in 20 to 25 US areas. Sequenced by immunoSEQ multiplex PCR; TCRdb stores in-frame clones only, minus some. The table includes around 360,000 clones, around 87% detected once. The chain links TRBV3-1 (or the pseudogene TRBV3-2) to TRBJ1-1; 7 positions match TRBD1. The TCR was taken from a man in his forties in a cohort exposed to, infected with or recovered from COVID-19 (not recorded which). The sequencing sample was made of PBMCs or T cells enriched from blood (not recorded which). CDR3 in DNA: TGTGCCAGCAGCCAAACCACGACAGGGTGGACTGAAGCTTTCTTT. This encodes CASSQTTTGWTEAFF.